A single sample gave rise to the 32 T cell receptor beta chains below, sequenced in a study of blood T cell repertoires in COVID-19. Assay: immunoSEQ multiplex PCR; the TCRdb copy retains only in-frame clones and omits some. Of about 220,000 clones in the sample, approximately 82% were seen once. Source material: peripheral blood. These receptors all stem from a man between 50 and 59 years old with active or convalescent COVID-19.

For the CDR3, the DNA is TGCGCCAGCAGCCAAGATGGAGAAGAGACCCAGTACTTC. This encodes CASSQDGEETQYF. The rearrangement links TRBV4-1 to TRBJ2-5, with unresolved D. V lost 0 bases to trimming and J lost 3 bases, with 5 bases between them. Germline V lookup: CDR1 MGHRA, CDR2 YSYEKL. The CDR3 totals 13 residues.

The chain joins TRBV10-3 to TRBJ2-5, with a possible D match to TRBD1 (6 bases). This CDR3 is built from 14 residues. The ends were cut back, 3 bases at V and 5 bases at J, with 13 bases in the middle. Germline values: CDR1 ENHRY, CDR2 SYGVKD. The CDR3 is CAISEAGARETQYF. The CDR3 DNA reads TGTGCCATCAGTGAAGCAGGGGCTCGGGAGACCCAGTACTTC.

This chain links TRBV6-6 with TRBJ1-2, with a possible D match to TRBD1 (5 bases). CDR3 size: 15 residues. Germline loops: CDR1 MNHNY, CDR2 SVGAGI (reference sequence). The V gene lost 3 bases and the J gene lost 6 bases, with 17 bases spanning the gap. The CDR3 is CASSYETVRGNGYTF. In DNA form, the CDR3 reads TGTGCCAGCAGTTATGAGACAGTTCGTGGAAATGGCTACACCTTC.

V gene TRBV6-5 combines with J gene TRBJ2-3; the D is unclear. The length of the CDR3 is 15 residues. V was shortened by 1 base and J by 0 bases, with 8 bases between the two germline ends. Germline loops: CDR1 MNHEY, CDR2 SVGAGI. The CDR3 DNA is TGTGCCAGCAGTTACTTAGCAACTAGCACAGATACGCAGTATTTT. This encodes CASSYLATSTDTQYF.

The V and J genes are TRBV28 and TRBJ1-4; possibly TRBD1 for D (6 bases). The CDR3 runs to 13 residues. V dropped 7 bases and J dropped 4 bases, with 10 bases sitting between them. From germline, CDR1 is MDHEN and CDR2 SYDVKM. The CDR3 spells CASKLQGNEKLFF. For the CDR3, the DNA is TGTGCCAGCAAACTACAGGGTAATGAAAAACTGTTTTTT.

This clone was seen at least ten times. The chain employs TRBV7-7 and TRBJ2-2, with D unclear. The CDR3 spans 14 residues. Germline lookup yields CDR1 SSHAT and CDR2 FNYEAQ (reference sequence). Trimming removed 5 bases from V and 2 bases from J, with 9 bases in between. CDR3 coding DNA: TGTGCCAGCAGCCCCGACACAAACACCGGGGAGCTGTTTTTT. Its protein is CASSPDTNTGELFF.

The chain couples TRBV14 to TRBJ2-7; 8 positions agree with TRBD1. The trim removed 3 bases at V and 8 bases at J, leaving 6 bases unmatched. Germline V lookup: CDR1 SGHDN, CDR2 FVKESK. The CDR3 covers 13 residues. The CDR3 nucleotides are TGTGCCAGCAGCCAGGGGACAGGCCCTAAGCAGTACTTC. Encoded protein: CASSQGTGPKQYF.

This chain uses TRBV28 with TRBJ2-5; D possibly corresponds to TRBD1 (5 bases). CDR3 length: 14 amino acids. V dropped 5 bases and J dropped 1 base, with 11 bases sitting between them. Germline assignment: CDR1 MDHEN and CDR2 SYDVKM. The DNA for the CDR3 is TGTGCCAGCAGTCGACAGAGAATCCAAGAGACCCAGTACTTC. Protein product: CASSRQRIQETQYF.

The chain employs TRBV6-5 and TRBJ1-2, with unresolved D. Germline CDR1 is MNHEY and CDR2 is SVGAGI. Trimming removed 8 bases at V and 4 bases at J, with 14 bases between. CDR3 length equals 13 residues. The CDR3 protein is CASGPGAAYGYTF. The CDR3 DNA follows: TGTGCCAGCGGGCCCGGAGCGGCCTATGGCTACACCTTC.

The rearrangement uses TRBV6-5 and TRBJ2-1, with 7 positions matching TRBD1. The CDR3 is made up of 16 amino acids. V shed 0 bases and J 4 bases; nucleotides not matched to a gene: 6. The germline gives CDR1 MNHEY, CDR2 SVGAGI. The CDR3 region is CASSYSSSRGYNEQFF. In DNA form, the CDR3 reads TGTGCCAGCAGTTACTCGTCGAGCAGGGGGTACAATGAGCAGTTCTTC.

This sequence joins TRBV5-6 and TRBJ2-3; D possibly corresponds to TRBD2 (5 bases). The germline V gene encodes CDR1 SGHDT and CDR2 YYEEEE. The CDR3 has 13 residues. V was pared by 3 bases and J by 5 bases, with 10 bases between. The CDR3 nucleotides read TGTGCCAGCAGCTCCCGAGGGATAGATACGCAGTATTTT. It encodes CASSSRGIDTQYF.

The V call is TRBV28, the J call TRBJ1-3; TRBD1 aligns across 8 bases. The CDR3 is made up of 20 amino acids. From germline, CDR1 is MDHEN and CDR2 SYDVKM. V lost 6 bases and J lost 0; bases outside the gene matches: 19. The CDR3 DNA reads as TGTGCCAGCAGCCCCCCAGAGACAGGGGTTGTTTTGGTCTCTGGAAACACCATATATTTT. Amino acids: CASSPPETGVVLVSGNTIYF.

The chain joins TRBV14 to TRBJ2-7, with TRBD1 matching over 8 bases. CDR3 length: 16 residues. V lost 3 bases to trimming and J lost 3 bases; unmatched junction nucleotides: 10. Germline loops: CDR1 SGHDN, CDR2 FVKESK. In DNA, the CDR3 is TGTGCCAGCAGCCAGTTTTCCGGACAGGGTGACTACGAGCAGTACGTC. Translation: CASSQFSGQGDYEQYV.

V is TRBV12-2 and J is TRBJ1-2; the table's D call of TRBD1 was not tested on the DNA. TRBV12-2 is a known pseudogene. This CDR3 spans 21 amino acids. Here the CDR3 reads CASRLAAGIRDRVPTFYGYTF. The CDR3 region has the DNA TGTGCAAGTCGCTTAGCGGCCGGGATCCGGGACAGGGTCCCGACGTTCTATGGCTACACCTTC.

The chain links TRBV10-2 to TRBJ2-1, with D tentatively TRBD1 (5 bases). CDR1 WSHSY and CDR2 SAAADI come from the germline V gene. V was trimmed by 8 bases and J by 9 bases, leaving 20 bases between them. There are 14 residues in the CDR3. This CDR3 is CASGLMGHHSEQFF. CDR3 nucleotide sequence: TGCGCCAGCGGTCTTATGGGGCACCACAGTGAGCAGTTCTTC.

The chain links TRBV6-5 to TRBJ2-3; D is possibly TRBD2 (5 bases). Trimming removed 2 bases from V and 3 bases from J, with 15 bases in between. CDR1 MNHEY and CDR2 SVGAGI come from the germline V gene. The CDR3 extends over 16 amino acids. This chain's CDR3 is CASSYGGGGGTDTQYF. The CDR3 DNA follows: TGTGCCAGCAGTTACGGCGGCGGCGGAGGAACAGATACGCAGTATTTT.

As DNA, the CDR3 is TGTGCCAGCAGTTTCCCGGGACAGGGACCAGATACGCAGTATTTT. It is translated as CASSFPGQGPDTQYF. The chain combines TRBV28 with TRBJ2-3, with 9 bases identical to TRBD1. Germline CDR1 and CDR2: MDHEN and SYDVKM. The trim removed 3 bases at V and 4 bases at J, leaving 5 bases unmatched. There are 15 residues in the CDR3.

In DNA form, the CDR3 reads TGTGCCAGCAGTCCAACACTCACACCCACGGGGGGCTACACCTTC. Protein sequence: CASSPTLTPTGGYTF. The chain has TRBV27 and TRBJ1-2; no clear D. The CDR3 consists of 15 residues. Germline loops: CDR1 MNHEY, CDR2 SMNVEV (reference sequence). V lost 5 bases, J lost 8 bases, and 21 bases lay in between.

J is TRBJ2-1 and V is TRBV11-2, with 10 bases fitting TRBD2. Germline V gene lookup returns CDR1 SGHAT and CDR2 FQNNGV. This CDR3 comprises 16 residues. The V gene end was trimmed by 5 bases and the J gene end by 2 bases; junction bases not matched to a gene: 6. The CDR3 region is CASSLGLAETYNEQFF. The CDR3 DNA follows: TGTGCCAGCAGCCTCGGACTAGCGGAAACCTACAATGAGCAGTTCTTC.

A single count supports this clone. The V call is TRBV29-1, the J call TRBJ2-7, with D maybe TRBD2 (7 bases). This CDR3 has 14 residues. In germline, CDR1 is SQVTM, CDR2 ANQGSEA. Trimming took off 4 bases at V and 5 bases at J, with 18 bases between the two ends. The CDR3 nucleotides are TGCAGCGTTGGGGGGGCCGGGAGGAGGGACGAGCAGTACTTC. Its protein is CSVGGAGRRDEQYF.

The V and J genes are TRBV12-3 or TRBV12-4 and TRBJ1-5; D perhaps matches TRBD1 (6 bases). CDR3 size: 13 residues. V was pared by 7 bases and J by 2 bases, with 9 bases between. The DNA for the CDR3 is TGTGCCAGCACCAGGGGAGGCAATCAGCCCCAGCATTTT. Protein product: CASTRGGNQPQHF.

The gene calls are TRBV24-1 and TRBJ1-5; perhaps TRBD1 as D (6 bases). Per the germline V gene, CDR1 is KGHDR and CDR2 is SFDVKD. V shed 5 bases and J shed 4 bases, with 8 bases lying between them. CDR3 size: 13 residues. CDR3 in amino acids: CATSGQGNQPQHF. DNA of the CDR3: TGTGCCACCAGTGGGCAGGGGAATCAGCCCCAGCATTTT.

V and J are TRBV6-5 and TRBJ1-1, with D perhaps matching TRBD1 (6 bases). V was clipped by 6 bases and J by 0 bases, with 14 bases between them. Germline CDR1 and CDR2: MNHEY and SVGAGI. This CDR3 has 15 amino acids. CDR3 in amino acids: CASSGPGQMNTEAFF. For the CDR3, the DNA is TGTGCCAGCAGCGGCCCCGGACAGATGAACACTGAAGCTTTCTTT.

The chain joins TRBV3-1 (or the pseudogene TRBV3-2) to TRBJ1-2; D possibly corresponds to TRBD1 (5 bases). The V gene's germline CDR1 is LGHDT and CDR2 YNNKEL (reference sequence). The germline V and J ends were trimmed by 0 bases and 8 bases, with 10 bases remaining between them. The CDR3 loop spans 13 amino acids. This CDR3 reads CASSQEGVEGYTF. In nucleotides, the CDR3 is TGTGCCAGCAGCCAAGAAGGGGTTGAAGGCTACACCTTC.

The V and J genes are TRBV5-1 and TRBJ2-1, with 11 positions matching TRBD1. The CDR3 loop spans 17 amino acids. The V gene's germline CDR1 is SGHRS and CDR2 YFSETQ. V lost 0 bases to trimming and J lost 6 bases; unmatched junction nucleotides: 8. The CDR3 loop reads CASSLVPGTGGFNEQFF. The CDR3 nucleotides read TGCGCCAGCAGCTTGGTCCCCGGGACAGGGGGTTTCAATGAGCAGTTCTTC.

This chain connects TRBV5-6 to TRBJ2-2, with a tentative D call TRBD2 (6 bases). Germline V gene data show CDR1 as SGHDT and CDR2 as YYEEEE. Trimming left V 1 base short and J 0 bases short, with 10 bases between. The CDR3 runs to 16 residues. The CDR3 loop is CASSLFERANTGELFF. In DNA, the CDR3 is TGTGCCAGCAGCTTGTTCGAGCGGGCGAACACCGGGGAGCTGTTTTTT.

The chain is built from TRBV11-3 and TRBJ2-1, with a possible D match to TRBD2 (6 bases). The V and J ends lost 5 bases and 4 bases respectively, with 12 bases between them. CDR3 length equals 14 residues. Germline values: CDR1 SGHNT, CDR2 YENEEA. The CDR3 region has the DNA TGTGCCAGCAGCACAAGGGGAGGTTACAATGAGCAGTTCTTC. Its translation is CASSTRGGYNEQFF.

The rearrangement uses TRBV28 and TRBJ2-3; TRBD2 is a possible D gene (5 bases). Germline V gene lookup returns CDR1 MDHEN and CDR2 SYDVKM. CDR3 length: 12 amino acids. Trimming cost V 3 bases and J 9 bases, with 10 bases left between them. This CDR3 reads CASSFRRGTQYF. For the CDR3, the DNA is TGTGCCAGCAGTTTTAGGAGAGGGACGCAGTATTTT. The entire variable domain, with the rest obtained from reference TRBV28 and TRBJ2-3, is as follows: DVKVTQSSRYLVKRTGEKVFLECVQDMDHENMFWYRQDPGLGLRLIYFSYDVKMKEKGDIPEGYSVSREKKERFSLILESASTNQTSMYLCASSFRRGTQYFGPGTRLTVL.

The chain couples TRBV28 to TRBJ1-2; D may be TRBD1 (6 bases). Germline loops: CDR1 MDHEN, CDR2 SYDVKM. Trimming removed 8 bases at V and 7 bases at J, with 14 bases between. This CDR3 is built from 12 residues. The CDR3 spells CASSTGPGGYTF. Here the CDR3 DNA reads TGTGCCAGCTCGACAGGACCTGGTGGCTACACCTTC.

This clone showed up just a few times. In DNA, the CDR3 is TGTGCCAGCAGCAGCGGGACAGGTTCTTGGCCCCAGCATTTT. Translated: CASSSGTGSWPQHF. The chain has TRBV3-1 (or the pseudogene TRBV3-2) and TRBJ1-5, with 8 bases lining up with TRBD1. J lost 9 bases, V lost 5 bases, and 9 bases had no gene match. Germline-derived CDR1 and CDR2 are LGHDT and YNNKEL (reference sequence). The CDR3 consists of 14 residues.

V gene TRBV24-1 combines with J gene TRBJ2-3; possibly TRBD2 for D (7 bases). CDR3 size: 19 residues. V was pared by 2 bases and J by 3 bases, with 23 bases between. Germline CDR1 and CDR2: KGHDR and SFDVKD. CDR3 loop: CATSDSPWGGNRVTDTQYF. As DNA, the CDR3 is TGTGCCACCAGTGATTCGCCTTGGGGGGGCAATAGGGTGACAGATACGCAGTATTTT.

The V and J genes are TRBV6-2 or TRBV6-3 and TRBJ2-3; D may be TRBD1 (5 bases). Trimming cost V 6 bases and J 2 bases, with 21 bases left between them. This CDR3 has 17 amino acids. Germline CDR1 MNHEY, CDR2 SVGEGT. CDR3 loop: CASSLGPLGAITDTQYF. In DNA form, the CDR3 reads TGTGCCAGCAGCCTAGGGCCCCTTGGGGCCATCACAGATACGCAGTATTTT.